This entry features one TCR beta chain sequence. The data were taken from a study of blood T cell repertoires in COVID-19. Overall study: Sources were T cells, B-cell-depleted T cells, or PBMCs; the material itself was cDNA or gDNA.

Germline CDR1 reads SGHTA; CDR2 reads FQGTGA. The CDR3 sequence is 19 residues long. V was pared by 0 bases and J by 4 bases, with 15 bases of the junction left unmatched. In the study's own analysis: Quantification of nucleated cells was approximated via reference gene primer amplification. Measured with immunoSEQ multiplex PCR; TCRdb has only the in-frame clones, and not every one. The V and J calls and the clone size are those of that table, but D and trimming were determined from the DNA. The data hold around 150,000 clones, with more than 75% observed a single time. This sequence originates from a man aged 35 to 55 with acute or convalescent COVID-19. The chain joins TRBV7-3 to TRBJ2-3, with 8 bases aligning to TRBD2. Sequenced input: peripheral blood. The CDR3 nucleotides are TGTGCCAGCAGCTTAACGTTGGCGGGGGGCTACGAAAATGCAGATACGCAGTATTTT. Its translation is CASSLTLAGGYENADTQYF.